The 6 T cell receptor beta chains reported below all come from one sample, sequenced in a study of regulatory T cells in long-lasting Graves disease. With iRepertoire HTBI primers and Arm-PCR of CDR3 regions, TCR beta libraries were built. A single record per CDR3 protein comes from TCRdb applying MiXCR to the multiplex PCR reads. The table has some 330,000 distinct CDR3 sequences, roughly 23% seen once; the top ten hold about 29%. The time point was: persistent/refractory GD, antithyroid drugs over 5 years with positive TRAb. PBMCs were the source of the RNA used for TCR sequencing. This material consisted of peripheral blood mononuclear cells (PBMCs), taken when the disease was refractory, from a patient treated with antithyroid drugs. These TCRs come from a woman aged 40 to 50 with Graves disease.

The genes are TRBV6-1 and TRBJ2-3, with 9 bases that match TRBD2. V was pared by 8 bases and J by 2 bases, with 11 bases of the junction left unmatched. From germline, CDR1 is MNHNS and CDR2 SASEGT. This CDR3 has 16 residues. The CDR3 loop reads CASPPQGLANTDTQYF. The CDR3 region has the DNA TGTGCCAGCCCACCACAAGGACTAGCGAACACAGATACGCAGTATTTT.

The table lists this clonotype with many counts. The chain has TRBV6-1 and TRBJ2-7; D is unresolved. The CDR3 has 12 residues. The germline CDR1 and CDR2 sequences are MNHNS and SASEGT. Deletions cut 1 base from V and 7 bases from J, with 8 bases between. The CDR3 here is CASSEGPSEQYF. For the CDR3, the DNA is TGTGCCAGCAGTGAAGGGCCGAGTGAGCAGTACTTC.

This clonotype was observed many times. The chain joins TRBV28 to TRBJ2-2; D gene ambiguous. This CDR3 is 12 amino acids long. Germline CDR1 MDHEN, CDR2 SYDVKM. In DNA form, the CDR3 reads TGTGGGGCCTACGCGAACACCGGGGAGCTGTTTTTT. Translating it yields CGAYANTGELFF.

This clonotype appeared many times. V gene TRBV28 combines with J gene TRBJ2-7; D perhaps matches TRBD2 (6 bases). CDR1 is MDHEN and CDR2 is SYDVKM in the germline V gene. V shed 6 bases and J shed 2 bases, with 14 bases lying between them. The CDR3 loop spans 14 amino acids. CDR3 loop: CASSATWGAYEQYF. The CDR3 DNA reads as TGTGCCAGCAGCGCCACCTGGGGGGCCTACGAGCAGTACTTC.

This clonotype came up many times. The CDR3 nucleotides read TGCAGTGCTAGAGCCATTTTACAGGGGTCCCCCCAGTACTTC. Protein sequence: CSARAILQGSPQYF. The chain uses TRBV20-1 and TRBJ2-5; 7 bases fit TRBD1. This CDR3 spans 14 amino acids. CDR1 is DFQATT, CDR2 SNEGSKA, per germline (reference sequence). The trim removed 1 base at V and 9 bases at J, leaving 11 bases unmatched.

The J gene is TRBJ1-4, the V gene TRBV20-1; D call uncertain. The ends were cut back, 0 bases at V and 4 bases at J, with 12 bases in the middle. CDR1 and CDR2 (germline): DFQATT, SNEGSKA (reference sequence). This CDR3 has 15 residues. CDR3 sequence (DNA): TGCAGTGCTAGAGAACAATTGGGCCTTAATGAAAAACTGTTTTTT. It translates to CSAREQLGLNEKLFF.